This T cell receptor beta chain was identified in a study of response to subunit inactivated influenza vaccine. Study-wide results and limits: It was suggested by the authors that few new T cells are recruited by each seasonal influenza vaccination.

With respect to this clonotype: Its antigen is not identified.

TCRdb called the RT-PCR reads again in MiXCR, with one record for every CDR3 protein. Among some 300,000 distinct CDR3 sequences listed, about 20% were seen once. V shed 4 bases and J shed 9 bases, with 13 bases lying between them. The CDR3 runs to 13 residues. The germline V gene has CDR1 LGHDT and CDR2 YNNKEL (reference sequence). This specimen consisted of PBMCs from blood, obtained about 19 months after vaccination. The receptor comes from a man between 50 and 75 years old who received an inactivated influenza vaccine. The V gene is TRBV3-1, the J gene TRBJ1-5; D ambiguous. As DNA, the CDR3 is TGTGCCAGCAGCCCCACGGACCGACTGCCCCAGCATTTT. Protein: CASSPTDRLPQHF. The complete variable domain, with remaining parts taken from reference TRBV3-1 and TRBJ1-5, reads DTAVSQTPKYLVTQMGNDKSIKCEQNLGHDTMYWYKQDSKKFLKIMFSYNNKELIINETVPNRFSPKSPDKAHLNLHINSLELGDSAVYFCASSPTDRLPQHFGDGTRLSIL.